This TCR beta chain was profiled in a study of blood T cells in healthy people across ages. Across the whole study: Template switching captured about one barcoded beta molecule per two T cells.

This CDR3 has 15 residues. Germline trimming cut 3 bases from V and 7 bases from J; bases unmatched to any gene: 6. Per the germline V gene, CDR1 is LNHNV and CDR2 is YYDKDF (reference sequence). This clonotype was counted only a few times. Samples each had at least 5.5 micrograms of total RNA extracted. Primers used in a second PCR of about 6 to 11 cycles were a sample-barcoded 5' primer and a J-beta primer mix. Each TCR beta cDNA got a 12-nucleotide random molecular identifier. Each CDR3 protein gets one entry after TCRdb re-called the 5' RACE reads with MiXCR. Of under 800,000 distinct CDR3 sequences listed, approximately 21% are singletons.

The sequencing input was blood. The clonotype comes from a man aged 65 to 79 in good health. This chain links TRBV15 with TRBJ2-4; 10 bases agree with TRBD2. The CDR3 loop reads CATSSPGLALNIQYF. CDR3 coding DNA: TGTGCCACCAGCAGCCCGGGACTAGCGTTGAACATTCAGTACTTC.